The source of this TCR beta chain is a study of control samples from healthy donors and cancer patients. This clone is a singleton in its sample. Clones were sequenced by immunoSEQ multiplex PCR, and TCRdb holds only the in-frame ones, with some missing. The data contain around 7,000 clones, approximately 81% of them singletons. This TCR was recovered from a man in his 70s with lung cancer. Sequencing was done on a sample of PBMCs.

In DNA form, the CDR3 reads TGTGCCACCAGCAGAGATGCGGCTACATCTGAGCAGTTCTTC. Its protein is CATSRDAATSEQFF. The chain recombines TRBV15 with TRBJ2-1; D gene uncertain. The germline V and J ends were trimmed by 0 bases and 9 bases, with 12 bases remaining between them. Germline V gives CDR1 LNHNV, CDR2 YYDKDF (reference sequence). The CDR3 loop spans 14 amino acids.